This T cell receptor beta chain emerged from a study of blood T cell repertoires in COVID-19. Study-level information: Donors in the United States, Italy and Spain gave samples during acute or convalescent COVID-19. The cDNA or gDNA used as material had been derived from T cells, B-cell-depleted T cells, or PBMCs.

V lost 9 bases and J lost 4; bases outside the gene matches: 9. Germline CDR1 and CDR2: SGHNT and YYREEE (reference sequence). This CDR3 contains 13 residues. How the authors handled the data: Amplifying reference gene primers gave estimates of nucleated cell counts. The assay was immunoSEQ multiplex PCR, and TCRdb's table has in-frame clones only and misses some. That table furnishes V, J and clone size, whereas the DNA furnished D and trimming. The data contain fewer than 150,000 clones, about 85% of them singletons. This chain connects TRBV5-4 to TRBJ1-2; 7 nucleotides line up with TRBD1. The clonotype was recovered from a human donor in a cohort sampled during active COVID-19. Input material: peripheral blood. The DNA for the CDR3 is TGTGCCACGACCCAGACAGGGTTCTATGGCTACACCTTC. Translating gives CATTQTGFYGYTF.